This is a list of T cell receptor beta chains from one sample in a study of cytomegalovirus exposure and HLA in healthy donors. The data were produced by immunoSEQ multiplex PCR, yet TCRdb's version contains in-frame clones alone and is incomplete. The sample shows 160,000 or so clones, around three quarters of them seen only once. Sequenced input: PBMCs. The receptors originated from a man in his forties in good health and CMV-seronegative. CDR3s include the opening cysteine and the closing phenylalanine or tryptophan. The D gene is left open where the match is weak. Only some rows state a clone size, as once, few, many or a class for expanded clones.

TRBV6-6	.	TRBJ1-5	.	CASSYSQGRSNQPQHF	TGTGCCAGCAGTTACTCGCAGGGGCGTAGCAATCAGCCCCAGCATTTT
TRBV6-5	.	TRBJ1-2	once	CASRRGAENGYTF	TGTGCCAGCAGGCGGGGGGCGGAGAATGGCTACACCTTC
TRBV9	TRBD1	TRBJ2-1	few	CASSVAGQGAYNEQFF	TGTGCCAGCAGCGTAGCGGGACAGGGGGCGTACAATGAGCAGTTCTTC
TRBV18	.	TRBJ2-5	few	CASSRRSAETQYF	TGTGCCAGCTCCCGTCGTAGTGCCGAGACCCAGTACTTC
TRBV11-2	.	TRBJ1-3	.	CASSFSGNSGNTIYF	TGTGCCAGCAGCTTCTCGGGGAACTCTGGAAACACCATATATTTT
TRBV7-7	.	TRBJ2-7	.	CASSLGAGKGSYEQYF	TGTGCTAGCAGCTTAGGAGCAGGGAAGGGCTCCTACGAGCAGTACTTC
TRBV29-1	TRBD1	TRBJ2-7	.	CSVATNRGYEQYF	TGCAGCGTTGCAACCAACAGGGGGTACGAGCAGTACTTC
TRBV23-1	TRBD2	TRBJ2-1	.	CASSGSGRGEQFF	TGCGCCAGCAGTGGAAGCGGGAGGGGTGAGCAGTTCTTC
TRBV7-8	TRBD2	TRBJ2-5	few	CASSLSGTSGRRTQETQYF	TGTGCCAGCAGCTTATCCGGGACTAGCGGGAGGAGGACCCAAGAGACCCAGTACTTC
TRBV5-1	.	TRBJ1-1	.	CASSLDQGRGTEAFF	TGCGCCAGCAGCTTGGATCAGGGGAGGGGCACTGAAGCTTTCTTT
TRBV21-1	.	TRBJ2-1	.	CASSKGQGAASAHNEQFF	TGTGCCAGCAGCAAAGGTCAGGGGGCGGCTAGCGCTCACAATGAGCAGTTCTTC
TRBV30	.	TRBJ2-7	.	CAWSVGGPYEQYF	TGTGCCTGGAGCGTAGGGGGTCCCTACGAGCAGTACTTC
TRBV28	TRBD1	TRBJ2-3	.	CASSFRGRLDTQYF	TGTGCCAGCAGTTTCAGGGGGCGCCTAGATACGCAGTATTTT
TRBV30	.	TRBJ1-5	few	CAWSVPSQGSQPQHF	TGTGCCTGGAGTGTTCCCTCCCAGGGGAGTCAGCCCCAGCATTTT
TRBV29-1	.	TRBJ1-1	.	CSVDGGGTAEAFF	TGCAGCGTGGATGGGGGGGGAACGGCTGAAGCTTTCTTT
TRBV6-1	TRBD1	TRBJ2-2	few	CASIKTGQGAGELFF	TGTGCCAGCATCAAAACGGGACAGGGGGCCGGGGAGCTGTTTTTT
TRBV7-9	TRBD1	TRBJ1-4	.	CASSFHWDREEEKLFF	TGTGCCAGCAGCTTCCACTGGGACAGGGAGGAGGAAAAACTGTTTTTT
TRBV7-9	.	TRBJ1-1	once	CASSSQTEAFF	TGTGCCAGCAGTTCACAGACTGAAGCTTTCTTT
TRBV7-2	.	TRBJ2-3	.	CASSPRAGGTDTQYF	TGTGCCAGCAGCCCCAGGGCAGGAGGCACAGATACGCAGTATTTT
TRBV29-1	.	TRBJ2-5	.	CSVETGVEETQYF	TGCAGCGTAGAAACAGGAGTCGAAGAGACCCAGTACTTC
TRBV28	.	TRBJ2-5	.	CASSLEGSRFTGQETQYF	TGTGCCAGCAGTTTAGAAGGATCGAGGTTCACGGGCCAAGAGACCCAGTACTTC
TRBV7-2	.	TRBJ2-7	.	CASSSRRDSYEQYF	TGTGCCAGCAGCTCTCGACGGGACTCCTACGAGCAGTACTTC
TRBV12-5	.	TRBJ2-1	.	CASGIGGGISSYNEQFF	TGTGCTAGTGGGATAGGAGGCGGGATTAGCTCCTACAATGAGCAGTTCTTC
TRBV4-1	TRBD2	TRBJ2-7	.	CASSLSGTSGRGPSNEQYF	TGCGCCAGCAGCCTCTCCGGGACTAGCGGGAGAGGTCCCTCCAACGAGCAGTACTTC
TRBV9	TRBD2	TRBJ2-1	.	CASSALAVQGDEQFF	TGTGCCAGCAGCGCGCTAGCGGTACAAGGCGATGAGCAGTTCTTC
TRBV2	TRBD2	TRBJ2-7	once	CASSELAGKYEQYF	TGTGCCAGCAGTGAACTAGCGGGAAAATACGAGCAGTACTTC
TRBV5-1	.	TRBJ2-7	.	CASSSGRYPYEQYF	TGCGCCAGCAGCTCTGGCAGGTACCCCTACGAGCAGTACTTC
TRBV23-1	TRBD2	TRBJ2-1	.	CASSQSILKREGLNEQFF	TGCGCCAGCAGTCAATCAATACTTAAGCGGGAGGGCTTGAATGAGCAGTTCTTC
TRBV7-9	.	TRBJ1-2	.	CASSHVFSGDQANYGYTF	TGTGCCAGCAGCCACGTCTTTTCGGGTGATCAAGCTAACTATGGCTACACCTTC
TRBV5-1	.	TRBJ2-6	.	CASSLGAPGANGLTF	TGCGCCAGCAGCTTGGGGGCCCCTGGGGCCAACGGCCTGACTTTC
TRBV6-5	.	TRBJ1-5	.	CASSETAHQPQHF	TGTGCCAGCAGTGAGACAGCCCATCAGCCCCAGCATTTT
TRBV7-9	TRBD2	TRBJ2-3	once	CSSSFLAGGGTDTQYF	TGTTCCAGCAGCTTCCTAGCGGGAGGGGGCACAGATACGCAGTATTTT
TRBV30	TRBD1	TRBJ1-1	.	CAWSPSQGAGAFF	TGTGCCTGGAGTCCATCACAGGGGGCAGGAGCTTTCTTT
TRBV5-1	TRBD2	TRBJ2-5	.	CASSLGRSAGVGRETQYF	TGCGCCAGCAGCTTGGGAAGAAGCGCGGGAGTGGGTCGAGAGACCCAGTACTTC
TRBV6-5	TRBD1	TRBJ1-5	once	CASSRQGGQPQHF	TGTGCCAGCAGTCGACAGGGCGGGCAGCCCCAGCATTTT
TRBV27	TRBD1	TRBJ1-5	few	CASSFLGQGSQPQHF	TGTGCCAGCAGTTTTCTGGGACAGGGGAGTCAGCCCCAGCATTTT
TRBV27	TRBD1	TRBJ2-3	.	CASRIARGSGDTQYF	TGTGCCAGCAGGATTGCCAGGGGGTCAGGGGATACGCAGTATTTT
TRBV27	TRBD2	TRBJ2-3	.	CASSIGLAGGRDTQYF	TGTGCCAGCAGTATCGGACTAGCGGGAGGAAGAGATACGCAGTATTTT
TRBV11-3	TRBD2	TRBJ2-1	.	CASSLLGTNNEQFF	TGTGCCAGCAGCCTTCTCGGGACTAACAATGAGCAGTTCTTC
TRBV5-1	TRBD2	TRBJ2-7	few	CASTAGGPYEGEQYF	TGCGCCAGCACAGCGGGAGGGCCTTACGAGGGCGAGCAGTACTTC
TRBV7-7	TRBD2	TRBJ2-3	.	CASSLGLAGDIDTQYF	TGTGCTAGCAGCTTAGGACTAGCGGGAGACATAGATACGCAGTATTTT
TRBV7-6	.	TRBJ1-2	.	CASSQSVTAAEGYTF	TGTGCCAGCAGCCAGAGCGTGACAGCCGCCGAGGGCTACACCTTC
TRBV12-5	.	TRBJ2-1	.	CASSSTTNNEQFF	TGTGCTAGTTCCTCGACTACAAACAATGAGCAGTTCTTC
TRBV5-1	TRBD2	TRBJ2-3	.	CASSRSGVRTDTQYF	TGCGCCAGCAGCAGGAGCGGGGTTCGCACAGATACGCAGTATTTT
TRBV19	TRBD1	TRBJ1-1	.	CASSIRGQANTEAFF	TGTGCCAGTAGTATAAGGGGGCAGGCGAACACTGAAGCTTTCTTT
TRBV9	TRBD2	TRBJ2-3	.	CASSQTSGFSTDTQYF	TGTGCCAGCAGCCAGACTAGCGGGTTCAGCACAGATACGCAGTATTTT
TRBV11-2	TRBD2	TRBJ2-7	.	CASSSFGLAGHEQYF	TGTGCCAGCAGCTCCTTCGGACTAGCGGGCCACGAGCAGTACTTC
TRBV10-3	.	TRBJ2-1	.	CATLRPKIARNYNEQFF	TGTGCCACCCTTCGGCCAAAAATAGCGAGAAATTACAATGAGCAGTTCTTC
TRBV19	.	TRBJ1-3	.	CASSIVGVGNTIYF	TGTGCCAGTAGTATAGTCGGAGTTGGAAACACCATATATTTT
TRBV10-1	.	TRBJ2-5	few	CASRKPRLGEETQYF	TGCGCCAGCAGGAAGCCGAGGTTAGGGGAAGAGACCCAGTACTTC
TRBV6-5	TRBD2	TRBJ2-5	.	CASSYLSGGPQETQYF	TGTGCCAGCAGTTATCTTAGCGGGGGGCCCCAAGAGACCCAGTACTTC
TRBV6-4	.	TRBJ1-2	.	CASIDPGFFSYGYTF	TGTGCCAGCATCGACCCAGGGTTCTTTTCTTATGGCTACACCTTC
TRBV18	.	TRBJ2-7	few	CASSESQTHSYEQYF	TGTGCCAGCTCGGAGTCGCAGACCCACTCCTACGAGCAGTACTTC